In its sample, the clone carrying this T cell receptor (beta chain) was seen once. In the authors' workflow: Quality scores were absent from the junction-only immunoSEQ sequences, so filtering differed. Generated by immunoSEQ multiplex PCR, the TCRdb table keeps only in-frame clones and is missing some. V and J calls plus clone size are reproduced from that table; the DNA served to infer D and trimming. The sample comprises 1.5 million to 2.5 million clones, roughly 95% of which are singletons, and 1% to 1.5% rests with the top ten. These data belong to a study of shared clonotypes between healthy human individuals. Turning to the study itself: Donor ages ranged 18 to 49 years: a couple of women, a few men.

CD8 cells classed as naive were CD45RO-negative and positively selected for CCR7, excluding terminally differentiated effector memory CD45RA+ cells. This CDR3 has 14 amino acids. Germline V lookup: CDR1 MDHEN, CDR2 SYDVKM. The ends lost 6 bases at V and 6 bases at J; junction bases unmatched: 8. The sequencing input was naive CD8+ T cells sorted from blood. The sequence derives from a man aged 18-30 years in good health. J is TRBJ2-1 and V is TRBV28, with 7 nucleotides matching TRBD1. The CDR3 loop reads CASSPQGLSNEQFF. DNA for the CDR3: TGTGCCAGCAGCCCACAGGGGTTAAGCAATGAGCAGTTCTTC.